The source of this T cell receptor beta chain is a study of OX40 agonist ivuxolimab in advanced cancers. Background on the whole study: Ivuxolimab was an agonistic, fully human IgG2 monoclonal antibody directed against OX40 (CD134), a costimulatory receptor. The purpose of peripheral TCRbeta sequencing was to test whether ivuxolimab changed TCR sequence diversity and led to clonal T-cell expansion. Of the approximately 50 patients in dose escalation, about 19 had hepatocellular carcinoma, around 15 had melanoma, 9 had renal cell carcinoma and 9 had head and neck cancer. The paper describes the monotherapy dose-escalation part (N ≈ 52 patients) of the phase I trial of ivuxolimab. In the dose-escalation cohort, 65% to 90% of patients were male, and the mean age was approximately 55 years, with a range of about 23 to 85. Intravenous ivuxolimab was administered to patients every 2 weeks at six dose levels: 0.01, 0.1, 0.3, 1.5, 3 and 10 mg/kg. Prior anti-PD-1, anti-PD-L1 or anti-CTLA-4 therapy was permitted, and checkpoint inhibitors had been received by roughly 42% of dose-escalation patients. Three dose-escalation patients achieved partial responses, one with hepatocellular carcinoma and two with cutaneous melanoma. General findings and caveats noted by the study authors: In the 0.1-3.0 mg/kg groups, partial responders had among the lowest normalized peripheral clonal expansion, particularly in CD8+ T cells. Low levels of normalized T-cell clonal expansion were also seen in some nonresponding patients. Antigen specificity was not determined for the clonally expanded peripheral T cells. After ivuxolimab, more expanded clones were found on average in CD8+ T cells than in CD4+ T cells. At doses of 0.1 to 3.0 mg/kg, clonal expansion of both CD4+ and CD8+ T cells in blood was seen between baseline and week 6.

This clone has just one count. It lacks a known antigen. It has no much larger one-base neighbor in the sample; base qualities were not kept. The trial excluded patients who had a history of autoimmune disease or who were on systemic immunosuppression. Peripheral blood for TCR sequencing was drawn from every dose cohort at baseline, at cycle 4 day 1 and at cycle 7 day 1. Samples were obtained from an open-label, multicenter, first-in-human phase I dose-escalation trial of ivuxolimab. Adults with locally advanced or metastatic melanoma, renal cell, hepatocellular, or head and neck squamous cell carcinoma were enrolled in the trial. Before TCR sequencing, CD4+ T cells and CD8+ T cells were sorted from peripheral blood as separate populations. CDR1 and CDR2 are read off the germline V gene as MGHRA and YSYEKL. Including the terminal cysteine and phenylalanine, the CDR3 comprises 16 residues. Only the CDR3 DNA is retained, 48 bases long and in frame from the first base. Trimmed from V: 4 bases; trimmed from J: 3 bases; junction bases lacking a gene match: 9.

To sequence the TCRbeta CDR3 region, genomic DNA was isolated from the sorted cells. TCRbeta CDR3 regions were sequenced using the immunoSEQ Assay. TCRdb mirrors the immuneACCESS table, restricted to in-frame sequences. Some clones are absent from its copies; in checked studies, under half trace to an unresolved V gene, and the reason for the others is unknown. The sample contains roughly 64,000 clones, roughly 80% of them found a single time. Of the sample, 5% is held by the ten largest clones. Sequenced here: CD4+ or CD8+ T cells sorted from blood, sampled in a trial of the OX40 agonist ivuxolimab. The receptor was derived from an adult with an advanced solid tumor such as melanoma, head and neck, liver or kidney cancer. The chain links TRBV4-1 with TRBJ1-1; 9 junctional bases match TRBD1. The sequenced DNA: TGCGCCAGCAGCCCAGGACAGGGGCCCTTGGACACTGAAGCTTTCTTT. Its coded protein is CASSPGQGPLDTEAFF.